The rows below give T cell receptor beta chains drawn from one sample of a study of blood T cell repertoires in COVID-19. Produced via immunoSEQ multiplex PCR; TCRdb's table is partial and in-frame only. The sample lists about 140,000 clones, 77% occurring once. The sequenced sample consisted of peripheral blood. Receptors originate from a woman aged 45-65 years with active or convalescent COVID-19. CDR3s include the opening cysteine and the closing phenylalanine or tryptophan. Each record gives: V gene, clone size, J gene, CDR3 protein. Size is omitted from some rows. Given values are once, few, many or a class for expanded clones.

>TRBV9|-|TRBJ2-2
CASNSAGSGELFF
>TRBV24-1|-|TRBJ2-7
CAISTLTSYEQYF
>TRBV5-6|-|TRBJ1-2
CASSLGGNYGYTF
>TRBV10-3|-|TRBJ2-3
CAISEPNTDTQYF
>TRBV4-3|few|TRBJ2-1
CASSLSTSGVDYQQFF
>TRBV4-1|few|TRBJ2-4
CASSQEPSGRSIQYF
>TRBV9|once|TRBJ1-4
CASSATRGSNEKLFF
>TRBV19|-|TRBJ2-3
CASKPPGTTDTQYF
>TRBV5-1|once|TRBJ1-1
CASSLVGGATEAFF
>TRBV1|-|TRBJ2-3
CTSSQAATSFNIRRTPLGYF
>TRBV14|-|TRBJ2-1
CASSQTGQTYNEQFF
>TRBV5-1|few|TRBJ2-1
CASSLFSNEQFF
>TRBV19|many|TRBJ2-1
CASSPTSGGSHNEQFF
>TRBV10-2|few|TRBJ1-5
CASDDRGYSNQPQHF
>TRBV21-1|-|TRBJ1-1
CASYRGPMNTEAFF
>TRBV7-8|-|TRBJ1-1
CASSAGVGHDTEAFF
>TRBV20-1|-|TRBJ2-7
CSASRRGPYEQYF
>TRBV9|-|TRBJ2-3
CASSVERATDTQYF